This TCR beta chain was obtained from a study of Ad26.COV2.S vaccination and SARS-CoV-2 variants. CDR1 and CDR2 from the germline V gene are SGHDT and YYEEEE. The V gene end was trimmed by 3 bases and the J gene end by 1 base; junction bases not matched to a gene: 7. The CDR3 has 15 residues. The assay was immunoSEQ multiplex PCR, and TCRdb's table has in-frame clones only and misses some. The sample records about 350,000 clones, around 92% being singletons. Worth noting for this clone: Antigen unknown.

Study-level points and caveats: Possible underestimation of total T cell responses by the TCR breadth and depth analyses was noted. Comparability of non-spike TCR breadth was observed across vaccine and placebo recipients.

This sequence joins TRBV5-6 and TRBJ2-7, with 7 bases lining up with TRBD1. Sequenced here: peripheral blood, sampled after recovery from COVID-19. The sequence was collected from a human donor who had recovered from COVID-19. The CDR3 DNA reads TGTGCCAGCAGCTACCGTAAGGGGGCTTCCTACGAGCAGTACTTC. This sequence encodes CASSYRKGASYEQYF.